These T cell receptor beta chains were read from a single sample in a study of T-cell memory formation after mild COVID-19. Via MiXCR, TCRdb re-called the 5' RACE reads, giving one row per CDR3 protein. The data show 100,000 to 150,000 distinct CDR3 sequences, approximately 6.3% seen once. The source material was PBMCs or a T cell subset sorted from them (not recorded which). The source is an adult woman who had mild COVID-19 (a few samples of this study predate the infection). Cell type and time point are not known. Each CDR3 is given without its conserved first and last residue. A D gene is named only where the DNA matches it firmly. Expanded clones get a size class; other rows say once, few or many, or leave the size out.

d_gene	j_gene	abundance	v_gene	CDR3aa
TRBD2	TRBJ2-3	.	TRBV20-1	SAIILAGGADTQY
.	TRBJ2-5	few	TRBV20-1	SAREGIQWGTQY
TRBD1	TRBJ1-1	many	TRBV5-6	ASSLWDRYNTEAF
.	TRBJ2-5	few	TRBV14	ASSPRRSKETQY
.	TRBJ2-3	.	TRBV5-4	ASSLWSGSTDTQY
.	TRBJ2-6	many	TRBV7-3	ASSSGAGANVLT
.	TRBJ2-7	many	TRBV20-1	SALHLGGAMSYEQY
TRBD2	TRBJ2-1	few	TRBV19	ASSPRGGRNEQF
TRBD2	TRBJ2-2	.	TRBV7-2	ASSAPGLANTGELF
TRBD1	TRBJ2-4	.	TRBV7-2	ASSPWTGGKNIQY
.	TRBJ2-6	.	TRBV5-4	ASSLKGPGANVLT
.	TRBJ1-6	.	TRBV7-2	ASSHRQGLNSPLH
.	TRBJ2-3	few	TRBV4-3	ASSQAYDSSGAVDTQY
.	TRBJ2-3	.	TRBV7-9	ASRIQDTQY
TRBD1	TRBJ1-5	many	TRBV20-1	SARDLTGASNQPQH